These 8 T cell receptor beta chains share one sample of origin, sequenced in a study of T cells in Graves' hyperthyroidism and ophthalmopathy. RNA transcripts provided the source from which TCR beta CDR3 regions were amplified. A first-round RT-PCR of the TCR CDR3 used the HTBI primer set. MiXCR, run by TCRdb on the multiplex PCR reads, gives a single entry per CDR3 protein. The sample includes roughly 500,000 distinct CDR3 sequences, around a quarter of them seen just once. The specimen was blood. Receptors were obtained from a woman aged 25 to 39 with Graves' ophthalmopathy.

This clonotype was picked up many times. This rearrangement joins TRBV28 to TRBJ2-7; maybe TRBD1 (5 bases). The ends were cut back, 2 bases at V and 5 bases at J, with 7 bases in the middle. There are 12 residues in the CDR3. Germline V CDR1 and CDR2: MDHEN, SYDVKM. CDR3 protein: CASSLKGNEQYF. CDR3 bases: TGTGCCAGCAGTTTAAAGGGGAACGAGCAGTACTTC.

This chain links TRBV7-2 with TRBJ1-2; D uncertain. V lost 0 bases and J 5 bases, leaving 10 bases between the germline ends. The CDR3 runs to 14 residues. Per germline, CDR1 SGHTA and CDR2 FQGNSA. CDR3 in DNA: TGTGCCAGCAGCTTAGCCGATCGAGGTTATGGCTACACCTTC. The encoded protein is CASSLADRGYGYTF.

This clonotype was counted at least ten times. The rearrangement links TRBV30 to TRBJ2-2, with 7 nucleotides matching TRBD1. Trimming removed 1 base from V and 4 bases from J; junction bases left unmatched: 3. The CDR3 extends over 14 amino acids. Germline-derived CDR1 and CDR2 are GTSNPN and SVGIG (reference sequence). The CDR3 here is CAWSEGQSTGELFF. The CDR3 coding sequence is TGTGCCTGGAGTGAGGGACAGAGCACCGGGGAGCTGTTTTTT. Together with reference TRBV30 and TRBJ2-2, the CDR3 gives the full variable domain: SQTIHQWPATLVQPVGSPLSLECTVEGTSNPNLYWYRQAAGRGLQLLFYSVGIGQISSEVPQNLSASRPQDRQFILSSKKLLLSDSGFYLCAWSEGQSTGELFFGEGSRLTVL.

This clonotype has just a few counts. This chain joins TRBV5-1 and TRBJ2-2, with 10 bases lining up with TRBD2. Germline values: CDR1 SGHRS, CDR2 YFSETQ. The V gene end was trimmed by 3 bases and the J gene end by 0 bases; junction bases not matched to a gene: 5. This CDR3 has 17 residues. The CDR3 loop is CASSSFTSGTNTGELFF. Here the CDR3 DNA reads TGCGCCAGCAGCTCATTCACTAGCGGGACGAACACCGGGGAGCTGTTTTTT.

This clonotype was found many times. This chain connects TRBV2 to TRBJ2-2; D gene uncertain. Germline lookup yields CDR1 SNHLY and CDR2 FYNNEI. Trimming took off 5 bases at V and 5 bases at J, with 15 bases between the two ends. The CDR3 runs 15 residues. The CDR3 nucleotides read TGTGCCAGCAGTCAGGTCGGGTTCGGGACCGGGGAGCTGTTTTTT. Its translation: CASSQVGFGTGELFF.

The CDR3: CASSLRTSKGDIQYF. The CDR3, as DNA: TGCGCCAGCAGCCTACGGACATCCAAAGGGGACATTCAGTACTTC. V usage is TRBV4-1 and J usage is TRBJ2-4, with D perhaps matching TRBD1 (5 bases). From germline, CDR1 is MGHRA and CDR2 YSYEKL. The CDR3 runs 15 residues. The germline V and J ends were trimmed by 4 bases and 8 bases, with 18 bases remaining between them.

This clonotype came up many times. The genes are TRBV10-2 and TRBJ2-4; maybe TRBD1 (6 bases). The CDR3 extends over 13 amino acids. CDR1 and CDR2 (germline): WSHSY, SAAADI. Trimming shortened V by 8 bases and J by 8 bases, and 16 bases separated the two germline ends. The CDR3 is CASWQGRGYIQYF. CDR3 bases: TGCGCCAGCTGGCAGGGCAGGGGTTACATTCAGTACTTC.

This clonotype has more than one count but fewer than ten. This chain connects TRBV19 to TRBJ2-6; D ambiguous. Germline values: CDR1 LNHDA, CDR2 SQIVND (reference sequence). The CDR3 loop spans 17 amino acids. With 7 bases removed from V and 0 bases from J, the gap between germline ends came to 16 bases. CDR3 coding DNA: TGTGCCAGTACCAGCCTTCCTCTACGCTCTGGGGCCAACGTCCTGACTTTC. Residues: CASTSLPLRSGANVLTF.